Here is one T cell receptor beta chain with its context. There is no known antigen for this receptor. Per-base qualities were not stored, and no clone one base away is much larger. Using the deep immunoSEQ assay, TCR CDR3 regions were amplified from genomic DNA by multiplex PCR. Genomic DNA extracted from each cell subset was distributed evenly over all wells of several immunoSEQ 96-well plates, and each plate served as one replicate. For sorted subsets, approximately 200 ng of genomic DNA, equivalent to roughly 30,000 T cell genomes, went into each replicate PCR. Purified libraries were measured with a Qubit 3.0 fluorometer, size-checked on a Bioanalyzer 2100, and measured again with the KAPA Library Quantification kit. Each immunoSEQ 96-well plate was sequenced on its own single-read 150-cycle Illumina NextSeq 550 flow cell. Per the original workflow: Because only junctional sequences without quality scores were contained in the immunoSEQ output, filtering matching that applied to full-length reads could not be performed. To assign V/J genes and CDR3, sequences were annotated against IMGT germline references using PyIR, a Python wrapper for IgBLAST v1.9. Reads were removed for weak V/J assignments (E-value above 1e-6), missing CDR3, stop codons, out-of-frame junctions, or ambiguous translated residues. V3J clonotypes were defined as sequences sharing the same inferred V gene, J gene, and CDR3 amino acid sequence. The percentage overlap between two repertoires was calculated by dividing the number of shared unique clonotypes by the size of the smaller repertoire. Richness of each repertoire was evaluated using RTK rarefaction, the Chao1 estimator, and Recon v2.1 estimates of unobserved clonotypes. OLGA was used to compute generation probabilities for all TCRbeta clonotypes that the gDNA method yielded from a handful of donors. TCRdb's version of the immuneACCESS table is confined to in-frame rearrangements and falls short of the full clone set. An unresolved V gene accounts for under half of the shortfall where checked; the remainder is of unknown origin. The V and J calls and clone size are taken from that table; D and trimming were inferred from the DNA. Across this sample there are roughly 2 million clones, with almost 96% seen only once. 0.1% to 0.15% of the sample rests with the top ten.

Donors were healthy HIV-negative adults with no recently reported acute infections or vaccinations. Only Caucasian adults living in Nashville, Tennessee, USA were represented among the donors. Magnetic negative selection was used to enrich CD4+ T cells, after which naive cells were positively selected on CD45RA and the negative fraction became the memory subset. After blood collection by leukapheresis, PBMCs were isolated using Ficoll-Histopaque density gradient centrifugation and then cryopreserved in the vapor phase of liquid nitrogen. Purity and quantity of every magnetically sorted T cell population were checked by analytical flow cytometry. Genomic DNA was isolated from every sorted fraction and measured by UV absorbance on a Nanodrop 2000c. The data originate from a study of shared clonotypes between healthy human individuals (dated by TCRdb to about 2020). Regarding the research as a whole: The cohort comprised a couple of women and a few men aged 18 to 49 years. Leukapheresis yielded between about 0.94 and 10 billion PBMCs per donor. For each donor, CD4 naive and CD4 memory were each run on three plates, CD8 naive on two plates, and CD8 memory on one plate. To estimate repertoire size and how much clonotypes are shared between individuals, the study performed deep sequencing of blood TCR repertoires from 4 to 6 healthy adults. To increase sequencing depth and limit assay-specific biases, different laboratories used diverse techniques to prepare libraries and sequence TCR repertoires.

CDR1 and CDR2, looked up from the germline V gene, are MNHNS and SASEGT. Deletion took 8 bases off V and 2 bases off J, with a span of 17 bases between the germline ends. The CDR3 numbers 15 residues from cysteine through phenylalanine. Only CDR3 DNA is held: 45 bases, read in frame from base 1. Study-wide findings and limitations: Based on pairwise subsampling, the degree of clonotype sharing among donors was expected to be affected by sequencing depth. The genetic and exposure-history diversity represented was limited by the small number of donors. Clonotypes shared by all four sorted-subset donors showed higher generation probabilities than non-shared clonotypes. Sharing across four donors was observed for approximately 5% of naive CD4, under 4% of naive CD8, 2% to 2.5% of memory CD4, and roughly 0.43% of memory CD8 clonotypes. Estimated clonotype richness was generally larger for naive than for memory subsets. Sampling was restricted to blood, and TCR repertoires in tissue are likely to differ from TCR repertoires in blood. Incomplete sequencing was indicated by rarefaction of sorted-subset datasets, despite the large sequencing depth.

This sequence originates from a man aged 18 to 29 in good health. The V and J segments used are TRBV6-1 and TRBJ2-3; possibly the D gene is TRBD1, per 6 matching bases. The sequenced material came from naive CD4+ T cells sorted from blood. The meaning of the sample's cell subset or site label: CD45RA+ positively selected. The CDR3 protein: CASLYGDTNTDTQYF. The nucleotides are TGTGCCAGCCTCTATGGGGACACTAACACAGATACGCAGTATTTT.